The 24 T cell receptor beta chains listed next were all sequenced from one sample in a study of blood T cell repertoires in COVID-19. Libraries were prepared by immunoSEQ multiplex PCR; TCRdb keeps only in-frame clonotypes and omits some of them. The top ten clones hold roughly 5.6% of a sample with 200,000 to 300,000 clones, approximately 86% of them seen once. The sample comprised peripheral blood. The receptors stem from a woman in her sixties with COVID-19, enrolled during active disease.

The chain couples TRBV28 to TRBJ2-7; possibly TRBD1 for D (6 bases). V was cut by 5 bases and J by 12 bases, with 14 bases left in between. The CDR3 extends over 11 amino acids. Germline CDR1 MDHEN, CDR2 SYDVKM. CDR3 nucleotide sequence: TGTGCCAGCAGTGGCACAGGGTCTCGGTACTTC. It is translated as CASSGTGSRYF.

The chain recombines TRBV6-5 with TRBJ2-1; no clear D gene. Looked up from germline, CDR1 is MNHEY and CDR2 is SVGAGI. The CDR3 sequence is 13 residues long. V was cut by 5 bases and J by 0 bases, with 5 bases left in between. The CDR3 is CASSPRSYNEQFF. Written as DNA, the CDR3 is TGTGCCAGCAGTCCGCGCTCCTACAATGAGCAGTTCTTC.

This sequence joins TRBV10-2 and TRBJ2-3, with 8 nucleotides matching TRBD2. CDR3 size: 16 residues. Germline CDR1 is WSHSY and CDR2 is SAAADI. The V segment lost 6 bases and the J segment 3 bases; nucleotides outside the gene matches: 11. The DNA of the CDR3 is TGCGCCAGCAGCCCCAGAAGGGCGGGAGGAACAGATACGCAGTATTTT. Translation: CASSPRRAGGTDTQYF.

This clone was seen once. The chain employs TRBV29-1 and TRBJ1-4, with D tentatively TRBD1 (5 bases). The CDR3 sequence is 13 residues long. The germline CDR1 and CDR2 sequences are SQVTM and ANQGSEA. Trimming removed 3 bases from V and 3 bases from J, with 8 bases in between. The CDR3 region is CSVDTGPNEKLFF. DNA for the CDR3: TGCAGCGTTGATACAGGCCCTAATGAAAAACTGTTTTTT.

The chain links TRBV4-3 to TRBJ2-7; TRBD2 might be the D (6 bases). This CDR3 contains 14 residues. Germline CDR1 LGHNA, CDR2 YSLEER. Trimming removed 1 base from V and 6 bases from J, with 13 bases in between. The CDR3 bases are TGCGCCAGCAGCCAAGGGGGGGTAGCTAGCGAGCAGTACTTC. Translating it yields CASSQGGVASEQYF.

The CDR3 here is CAWSVSPITEAFF. The CDR3 nucleotides read TGTGCCTGGAGTGTATCCCCTATCACTGAAGCTTTCTTT. The chain employs TRBV30 and TRBJ1-1; D not resolved. The V and J ends lost 0 bases and 4 bases respectively, with 9 bases between them. CDR1 and CDR2 (germline): GTSNPN, SVGIG (reference sequence). The CDR3 covers 13 residues.

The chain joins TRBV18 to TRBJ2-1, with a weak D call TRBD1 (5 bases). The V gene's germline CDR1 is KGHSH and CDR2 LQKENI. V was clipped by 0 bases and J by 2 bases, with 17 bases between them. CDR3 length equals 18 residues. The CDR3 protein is CASSPPAAPGRAYNEQFF. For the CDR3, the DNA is TGTGCCAGCTCACCACCCGCGGCCCCGGGCAGGGCCTACAATGAGCAGTTCTTC.

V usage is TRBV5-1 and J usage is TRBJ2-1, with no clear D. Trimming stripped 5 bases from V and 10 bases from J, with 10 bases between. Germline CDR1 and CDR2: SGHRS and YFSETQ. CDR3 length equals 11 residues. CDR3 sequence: CASSSSVEQFF. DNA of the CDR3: TGCGCCAGCAGTTCCAGCGTCGAGCAGTTCTTC.

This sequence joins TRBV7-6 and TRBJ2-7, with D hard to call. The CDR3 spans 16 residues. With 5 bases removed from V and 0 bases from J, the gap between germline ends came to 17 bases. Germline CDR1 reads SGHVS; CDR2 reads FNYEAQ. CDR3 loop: CASSPSPQKSSYEQYF. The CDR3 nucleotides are TGTGCCAGCAGCCCTTCCCCCCAGAAATCCTCCTACGAGCAGTACTTC.

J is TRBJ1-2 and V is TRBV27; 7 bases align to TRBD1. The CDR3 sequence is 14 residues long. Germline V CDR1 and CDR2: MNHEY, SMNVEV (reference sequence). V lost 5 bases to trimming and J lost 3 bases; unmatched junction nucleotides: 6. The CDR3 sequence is CASSPTGYHYGYTF. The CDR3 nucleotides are TGTGCCAGCAGTCCGACAGGGTACCACTATGGCTACACCTTC.

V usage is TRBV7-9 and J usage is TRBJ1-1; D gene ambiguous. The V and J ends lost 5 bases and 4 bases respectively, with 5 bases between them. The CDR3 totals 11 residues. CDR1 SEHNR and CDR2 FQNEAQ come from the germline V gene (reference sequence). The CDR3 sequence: CASSSLTEAFF. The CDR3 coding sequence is TGTGCCAGCAGCAGCCTCACTGAAGCTTTCTTT. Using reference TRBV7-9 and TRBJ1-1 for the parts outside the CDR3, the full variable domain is DTGVSQNPRHKITKRGQNVTFRCDPISEHNRLYWYRQTLGQGPEFLTYFQNEAQLEKSRLLSDRFSAERPKGSFSTLEIQRTEQGDSAMYLCASSSLTEAFFGQGTRLTVV.

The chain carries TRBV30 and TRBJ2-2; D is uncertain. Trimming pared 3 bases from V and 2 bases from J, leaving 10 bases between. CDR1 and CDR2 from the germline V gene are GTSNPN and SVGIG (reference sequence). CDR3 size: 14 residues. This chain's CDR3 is CAWRLWANTGELFF. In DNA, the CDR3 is TGTGCCTGGAGGTTGTGGGCAAACACCGGGGAGCTGTTTTTT.

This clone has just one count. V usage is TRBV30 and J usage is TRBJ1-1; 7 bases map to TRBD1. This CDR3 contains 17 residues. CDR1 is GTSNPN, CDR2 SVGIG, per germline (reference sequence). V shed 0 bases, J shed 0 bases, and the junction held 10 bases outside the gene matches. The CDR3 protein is CAWSVNRGRPMNTEAFF. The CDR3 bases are TGTGCCTGGAGTGTGAACAGGGGCCGCCCAATGAACACTGAAGCTTTCTTT.

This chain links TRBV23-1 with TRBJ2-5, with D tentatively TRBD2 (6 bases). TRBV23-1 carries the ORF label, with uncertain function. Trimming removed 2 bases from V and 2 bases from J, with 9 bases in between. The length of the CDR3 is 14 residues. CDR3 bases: TGCGCCAGCAGTCAAAACGGGACTCAAGAGACCCAGTACTTC. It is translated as CASSQNGTQETQYF.

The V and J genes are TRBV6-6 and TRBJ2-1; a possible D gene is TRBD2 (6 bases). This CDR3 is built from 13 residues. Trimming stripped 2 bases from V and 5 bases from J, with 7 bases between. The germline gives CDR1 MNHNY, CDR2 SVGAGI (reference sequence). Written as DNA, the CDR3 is TGTGCCAGCAGTTACGGAGGGGACAATGAGCAGTTCTTC. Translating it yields CASSYGGDNEQFF.

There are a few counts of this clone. The CDR3 loop is CASRSGSGSREQYF. In DNA, the CDR3 is TGTGCCAGCAGGAGCGGTAGCGGGAGTAGGGAGCAGTACTTC. The chain uses TRBV27 and TRBJ2-7; 9 bases line up with TRBD2. The CDR3 spans 14 residues. V trimming: 6 bases; J trimming: 7 bases; junction bases outside the gene matches: 10. Germline CDR1 reads MNHEY; CDR2 reads SMNVEV (reference sequence).

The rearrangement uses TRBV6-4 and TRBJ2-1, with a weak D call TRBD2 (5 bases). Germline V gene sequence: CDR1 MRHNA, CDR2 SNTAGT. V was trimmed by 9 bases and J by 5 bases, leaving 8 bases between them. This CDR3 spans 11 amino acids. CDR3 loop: CARPRDNEQFF. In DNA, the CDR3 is TGTGCCAGACCGCGGGACAATGAGCAGTTCTTC.

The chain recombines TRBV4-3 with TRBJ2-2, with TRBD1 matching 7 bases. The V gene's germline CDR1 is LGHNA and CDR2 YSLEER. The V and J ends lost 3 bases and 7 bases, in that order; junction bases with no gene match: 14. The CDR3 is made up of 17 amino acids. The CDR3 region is CASSQVLGQVRSGELFF. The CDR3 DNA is TGCGCCAGCAGCCAGGTTCTCGGACAGGTCCGTAGCGGGGAGCTGTTTTTT.

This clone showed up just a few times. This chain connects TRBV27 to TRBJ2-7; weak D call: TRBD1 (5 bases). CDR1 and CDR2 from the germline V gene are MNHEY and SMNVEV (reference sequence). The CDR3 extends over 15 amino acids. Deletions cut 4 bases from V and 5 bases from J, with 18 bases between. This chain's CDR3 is CASSYRAGNINEQYF. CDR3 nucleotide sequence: TGTGCCAGCAGTTATCGGGCAGGGAATATTAACGAGCAGTACTTC.

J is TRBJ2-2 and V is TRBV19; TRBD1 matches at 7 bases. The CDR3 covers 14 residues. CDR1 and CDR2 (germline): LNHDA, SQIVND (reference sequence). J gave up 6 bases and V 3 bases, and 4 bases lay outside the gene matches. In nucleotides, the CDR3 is TGTGCCAGTAGTATTCGACAGGGCGCCGGGGAGCTGTTTTTT. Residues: CASSIRQGAGELFF.

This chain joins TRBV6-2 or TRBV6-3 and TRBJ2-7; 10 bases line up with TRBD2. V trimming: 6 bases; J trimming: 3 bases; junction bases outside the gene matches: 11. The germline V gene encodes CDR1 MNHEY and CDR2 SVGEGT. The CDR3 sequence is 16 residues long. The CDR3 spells CASSRGLAGAGYEQYF. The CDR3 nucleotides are TGTGCCAGCAGCCGCGGGCTAGCGGGGGCGGGCTACGAGCAGTACTTC.

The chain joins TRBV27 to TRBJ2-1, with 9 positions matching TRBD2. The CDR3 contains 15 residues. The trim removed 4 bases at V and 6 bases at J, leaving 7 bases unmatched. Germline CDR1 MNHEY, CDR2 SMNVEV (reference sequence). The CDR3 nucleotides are TGTGCCAGCAGTTACCGACTAGCGGCTTCCAATGAGCAGTTCTTC. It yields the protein CASSYRLAASNEQFF.

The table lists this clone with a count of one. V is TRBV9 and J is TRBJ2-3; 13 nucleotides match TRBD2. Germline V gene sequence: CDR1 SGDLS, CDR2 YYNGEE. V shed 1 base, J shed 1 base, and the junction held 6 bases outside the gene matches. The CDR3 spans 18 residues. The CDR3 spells CASSVLGTSGTGTDTQYF. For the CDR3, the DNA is TGTGCCAGCAGCGTACTTGGGACTAGCGGGACGGGCACAGATACGCAGTATTTT.

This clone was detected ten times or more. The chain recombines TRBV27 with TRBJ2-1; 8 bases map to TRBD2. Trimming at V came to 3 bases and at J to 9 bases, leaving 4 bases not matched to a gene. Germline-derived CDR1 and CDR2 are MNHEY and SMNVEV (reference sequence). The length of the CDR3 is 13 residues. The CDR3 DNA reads TGTGCCAGCAGTTTTGGACTAGCAGGTGAGCAGTTCTTC. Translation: CASSFGLAGEQFF.